This TCR beta chain was captured by sequencing in a study of blood T cell repertoires in COVID-19. Study at large: T cells, B-cell-depleted T cells, or PBMCs supplied cDNA or gDNA.

Original handling: Amplification of reference gene primers was used by the study to estimate nucleated cell counts. Sequenced by immunoSEQ multiplex PCR; TCRdb stores in-frame clones only, minus some. That table gives V, J and clone size, and the DNA gave D and trimming. Of about 160,000 clones listed, 76% are singletons. Per germline, CDR1 SGHNT and CDR2 YENEEA. The V gene end was trimmed by 5 bases and the J gene end by 4 bases; junction bases not matched to a gene: 6. The CDR3 totals 15 residues. The V gene is TRBV11-3, the J gene TRBJ2-2, with 8 bases aligning to TRBD1. The sample taken for sequencing was peripheral blood. The sequence was obtained from a woman of 80 years or more with acute or convalescent COVID-19. CDR3 sequence (DNA): TGTGCCAGCAGCGACCGACAGGGGAGCACCGGGGAGCTGTTTTTT. Protein product: CASSDRQGSTGELFF.